This TCR beta chain came from a study of blood T cell repertoires in COVID-19 (dated by TCRdb to 2020 to 2021). Looking at the study overall: Samples from collaborators originated in the United States, Italy and Spain and spanned both the acute and convalescent phases of COVID-19. The material from the prospective study consisted of cDNA or gDNA derived from T cells, B-cell-depleted T cells, or PBMCs. The dataset comprised deeply sampled blood TCRbeta repertoires from subjects exposed to, actively infected with, or recovered from COVID-19. The repertoires were released in a freely available public database intended as a resource for research on the immune response to SARS-CoV-2. Samples came from the ongoing ImmuneRACE study (first 160 participants) plus 1,254 subjects from 6 global collaborators. A de-identified subject ID, COVID-19 status, age in years and sex were almost always included in the sample metadata. Where HLA class I and class II types were available, the types were taken from metadata supplied by the sample provider, not from assay-based typing.

As to this clone: What this receptor recognizes is not known. Per-nucleotide qualities are absent, and no much larger clonotype sits a single base away.

The immunoSEQ Assay, a bias-controlled multiplex PCR, was used to amplify TCRbeta CDR3 regions from genomic DNA. The published analysis was carried out like this. The number of nucleated cells in each sample was estimated by amplification of reference gene primers within the assay. To quantify the absolute abundance of each unique TCRbeta CDR3 rearrangement, sequence reads were collapsed and filtered. For each sample, productive Simpson clonality was calculated by taking the square root of Simpson's diversity index across productive rearrangements. TCRdb retrieved this table from immuneACCESS and kept in-frame rearrangements only. Not all clones are present; in checked studies, unresolved V genes account for under half, and no reason is known for the remainder. V and J calls and clone size are those listed in that table; D and trimming were worked out from the DNA. This sample holds fewer than 100,000 clones; 87% were observed only once. In total, the top ten clones hold approximately 5% of the sample.

Whole blood was collected in K2EDTA tubes by collaborating institutions according to the institutions' own protocols. Collaborator samples were shipped for TCRbeta analysis as frozen whole blood, isolated PBMCs, or DNA extracted from either sample type. What the research found in general, with its limitations: The quantity of clinical and demographic metadata differed by source and by participant and was supplied without curation.

Via the germline V gene (reference sequence), CDR1 is SGHNT and CDR2 YYREEE. From the cysteine through the phenylalanine, the CDR3 covers 15 amino acids. Only the CDR3 DNA stays, 45 bases, in frame from base 1. V drops 0 bases and J drops 7 bases, leaving 17 bases in between. Sequencing used peripheral blood. The chain is assembled from TRBV5-4 and TRBJ2-7; TRBD2 is possibly the D segment (6 matching bases). The TCR was taken from a man in his 70s with acute or convalescent COVID-19. CDR3 region: CASSLGHGGIREQYF. The DNA is TGTGCCAGCAGCTTGGGGCACGGGGGAATTCGGGAGCAGTACTTC.